The 18 T cell receptor beta chains listed next were all sequenced from one sample in a study of cytomegalovirus exposure and HLA in healthy donors. Use of 60 Vbeta and 13 Jbeta primers characterized the PCR. The method was immunoSEQ multiplex PCR; TCRdb's version includes in-frame clones alone and lacks a portion of them. The sample totals 150,000 to 200,000 clones. Sequencing was performed on PBMCs. These receptors were taken from a young man in good health and CMV-seronegative.

The chain uses TRBV4-2 and TRBJ2-1, with 13 bases matching TRBD2. The ends lost 3 bases at V and 6 bases at J; junction bases unmatched: 23. The CDR3 covers 22 residues. Germline lookup yields CDR1 LGHNA and CDR2 YNFKEQ. CDR3 residues: CASSHRETRTSGGSRPPNEQFF. The CDR3 nucleotides are TGTGCCAGCAGCCACCGGGAAACCAGGACTAGCGGGGGCAGTCGCCCCCCCAATGAGCAGTTCTTC.

The chain recombines TRBV6-5 with TRBJ2-3; D is undetermined. CDR3 length: 14 residues. Trimming stripped 3 bases from V and 1 base from J, with 8 bases between. Germline values: CDR1 MNHEY, CDR2 SVGAGI. CDR3 sequence: CASSYLQRTDTQYF. The CDR3 DNA reads as TGTGCCAGCAGTTATTTACAGCGCACAGATACGCAGTATTTT.

The gene calls are TRBV7-8 and TRBJ2-5; 9 nucleotides match TRBD1. V shed 3 bases and J 6 bases; nucleotides not matched to a gene: 11. The CDR3 is made up of 16 amino acids. Germline V gene data show CDR1 as SGHVS and CDR2 as FQNEAQ. Written as DNA, the CDR3 is TGTGCCAGCAGCTTCCGGGACAGGGTCGGGGGTAAGACCCAGTACTTC. Protein: CASSFRDRVGGKTQYF.

The rearrangement joins TRBV19 to TRBJ2-4, with D hard to call. The CDR3 runs to 13 residues. The germline V gene has CDR1 LNHDA and CDR2 SQIVND (reference sequence). The V gene lost 3 bases and the J gene lost 5 bases, with 8 bases spanning the gap. The CDR3 DNA is TGTGCCAGTAGTATCGTTGAGGAAAACATTCAGTACTTC. Amino acids: CASSIVEENIQYF.

The CDR3 loop reads CASSLGFEGEKLFF. CDR3 DNA: TGTGCCAGCTCACTCGGGTTCGAGGGTGAAAAACTGTTTTTT. The V call is TRBV18, the J call TRBJ1-4; no clear D gene. Germline values: CDR1 KGHSH, CDR2 LQKENI. There are 14 residues in the CDR3. V lost 4 bases, J lost 7 bases, and 13 bases lay in between.

The rearrangement uses TRBV5-1 and TRBJ2-3, with D perhaps matching TRBD1 (6 bases). V lost 0 bases and J 0 bases, leaving 8 bases between the germline ends. The germline V gene has CDR1 SGHRS and CDR2 YFSETQ. This CDR3 is 15 amino acids long. In DNA, the CDR3 is TGCGCCAGCAGCTTGGGACAGGCGAGCACAGATACGCAGTATTTT. This codes for CASSLGQASTDTQYF.

The rearrangement links TRBV6-6 to TRBJ1-3; D not certain. Germline V gene sequence: CDR1 MNHNY, CDR2 SVGAGI (reference sequence). V shed 5 bases and J shed 1 base, with 3 bases lying between them. The CDR3 loop spans 12 amino acids. The CDR3 DNA reads as TGTGCCAGCAGTCCTTCTGGAAACACCATATATTTT. Translating gives CASSPSGNTIYF.

The chain employs TRBV5-1 and TRBJ2-7; D is possibly TRBD1 (5 bases). Trimming took 4 bases from V and 5 from J, leaving 19 bases between them. Germline values: CDR1 SGHRS, CDR2 YFSETQ. The CDR3 runs to 15 residues. The DNA of the CDR3 is TGCGCCAGCAGCCTAGGACAAATCCTTGAGGACGAGCAGTACTTC. Translating it yields CASSLGQILEDEQYF.

The chain combines TRBV7-2 with TRBJ2-3; 9 positions match TRBD2. CDR1 and CDR2 (germline): SGHTA, FQGNSA. CDR3 length equals 16 residues. The V and J ends lost 2 bases and 3 bases, in that order; junction bases with no gene match: 6. DNA for the CDR3: TGTGCCAGCAGCTTACGCCTAGCGGGATCTACAGATACGCAGTATTTT. The encoded protein is CASSLRLAGSTDTQYF.

The gene calls are TRBV7-9 and TRBJ2-5; 12 nucleotides align to TRBD2. With V trimmed by 0 bases and J by 5 bases, 7 bases remained unmatched. The CDR3 sequence is 17 residues long. The germline V gene has CDR1 SEHNR and CDR2 FQNEAQ (reference sequence). The CDR3 DNA reads as TGTGCCAGCAGCTTAGCGACTAGCGGGAGAATTCGCGAGACCCAGTACTTC. Amino acid sequence: CASSLATSGRIRETQYF. The complete variable domain, with remaining parts taken from reference TRBV7-9 and TRBJ2-5, reads DTGVSQNPRHKITKRGQNVTFRCDPISEHNRLYWYRQTLGQGPEFLTYFQNEAQLEKSRLLSDRFSAERPKGSFSTLEIQRTEQGDSAMYLCASSLATSGRIRETQYFGPGTRLLVL.

This rearrangement joins TRBV6-1 to TRBJ1-4, with D possibly TRBD1 on 5 matching bases. The germline CDR1 and CDR2 sequences are MNHNS and SASEGT. Trimming took 3 bases from V and 3 from J, leaving 11 bases between them. This CDR3 contains 15 residues. CDR3 DNA sequence: TGTGCCAGCAGTGAGGTGACAGCCTCTAATGAAAAACTGTTTTTT. Its protein is CASSEVTASNEKLFF.

The rearrangement joins TRBV6-4 to TRBJ2-4; D gene unclear. Looked up from germline, CDR1 is MRHNA and CDR2 is SNTAGT. This CDR3 has 13 residues. V was pared by 3 bases and J by 7 bases, with 10 bases between. DNA for the CDR3: TGTGCCAGCAGTGAAACCGCAGGCAACATTCAGTACTTC. It specifies CASSETAGNIQYF.

This rearrangement joins TRBV10-2 to TRBJ2-2; D might be TRBD1 (6 bases). With 7 bases removed from V and 6 bases from J, the gap between germline ends came to 12 bases. This CDR3 region has 13 residues. Germline V CDR1 and CDR2: WSHSY, SAAADI. The CDR3 DNA sequence: TGCGCCAGCAAAATCCGACAGGCCGGGGAGCTGTTTTTT. This codes for CASKIRQAGELFF.

The chain combines TRBV6-5 with TRBJ2-3; 10 nucleotides line up with TRBD1. The CDR3 is made up of 15 amino acids. The germline gives CDR1 MNHEY, CDR2 SVGAGI. V shed 2 bases and J 4 bases; nucleotides not matched to a gene: 3. This CDR3 reads CASSYGQGVSDTQYF. The CDR3, as DNA: TGTGCCAGCAGTTACGGACAGGGGGTTTCAGATACGCAGTATTTT.

The genes are TRBV6-5 and TRBJ1-6; a weak D match, TRBD1 (5 bases). The CDR3 sequence is 16 residues long. The germline V gene encodes CDR1 MNHEY and CDR2 SVGAGI. V lost 0 bases to trimming and J lost 6 bases, with 12 bases between them. CDR3 amino acids: CASSYSGGGGNSPLHF. The CDR3 coding sequence is TGTGCCAGCAGTTACTCGGGAGGTGGGGGTAATTCACCCCTCCACTTT.

This chain uses TRBV5-1 with TRBJ2-3, with D possibly matching TRBD1 (5 bases). In germline, CDR1 is SGHRS, CDR2 YFSETQ. CDR3 length: 15 amino acids. The ends were cut back, 4 bases at V and 0 bases at J, with 12 bases in the middle. CDR3 bases: TGCGCCAGCAGCCCTTGGACACAAAGCACAGATACGCAGTATTTT. Protein: CASSPWTQSTDTQYF. Based on the CDR3 plus reference TRBV5-1 and TRBJ2-3, the full variable domain is KAGVTQTPRYLIKTRGQQVTLSCSPISGHRSVSWYQQTPGQGLQFLFEYFSETQRNKGNFPGRFSGRQFSNSRSEMNVSTLELGDSALYLCASSPWTQSTDTQYFGPGTRLTVL.

J is TRBJ2-1 and V is TRBV5-1, with D perhaps TRBD2 (6 bases). The V end was cut by 0 bases, the J end by 8 bases, with 18 bases between. Germline CDR1 SGHRS, CDR2 YFSETQ. This CDR3 spans 16 amino acids. CDR3 coding DNA: TGCGCCAGCAGCTTGGTTCTCTCCGGGTCGGGGGATGAGCAGTTCTTC. It is translated as CASSLVLSGSGDEQFF. Filled out from reference TRBV5-1 and TRBJ2-1, the complete variable domain reads KAGVTQTPRYLIKTRGQQVTLSCSPISGHRSVSWYQQTPGQGLQFLFEYFSETQRNKGNFPGRFSGRQFSNSRSEMNVSTLELGDSALYLCASSLVLSGSGDEQFFGPGTRLTVL.

This rearrangement joins TRBV19 to TRBJ2-3; 8 bases line up with TRBD1. V shed 8 bases and J 7 bases; nucleotides not matched to a gene: 14. CDR1 and CDR2 from the germline V gene are LNHDA and SQIVND (reference sequence). The CDR3 spans 15 residues. CDR3 DNA: TGTGCCAGTTCCCCCCGGGGACAGGAGGGATATACGCAGTATTTT. The encoded protein is CASSPRGQEGYTQYF.